Below are 20 T cell receptor beta chains sequenced from a single sample in a study of spatial heterogeneity in lung cancer. Regarding time point: blood at routine non-recurrence follow-up after resection. Sequencing of whole RNA from tumor, nontumor lung or frozen PBMC involved no sorting. TCRdb reanalysed the 5' RACE reads using MiXCR and keeps one entry per CDR3 protein. Among some 120,000 distinct CDR3 sequences listed, more than 9% were seen once. This specimen consisted of PBMCs, obtained at follow-up. Receptors originate from a male donor with early-stage non-small cell lung cancer.

This clonotype was recorded many times. The genes are TRBV20-1 and TRBJ2-4, with D unclear. Trimming removed 2 bases at V and 0 bases at J, with 17 bases between. CDR3 length: 17 amino acids. Per germline, CDR1 DFQATT and CDR2 SNEGSKA (reference sequence). The CDR3 reads CSARMPGPSIAKNIQYF. DNA for the CDR3: TGCAGTGCTAGAATGCCCGGGCCATCGATAGCCAAAAACATTCAGTACTTC.

This clonotype was picked up many times. V usage is TRBV7-3 and J usage is TRBJ1-5, with D tentatively TRBD1 (6 bases). In germline, CDR1 is SGHTA, CDR2 FQGTGA. The CDR3 consists of 16 residues. V shed 7 bases and J shed 0 bases, with 16 bases lying between them. CDR3 sequence (DNA): TGTGCCAGCATCTTCAGGACAGACTATAGCAATCAGCCCCAGCATTTT. Translated: CASIFRTDYSNQPQHF.

CDR3 protein: CASSLSWDFGNTIYF. DNA of the CDR3: TGTGCCAGCAGTTTATCTTGGGACTTTGGAAACACCATATATTTT. The chain has TRBV27 and TRBJ1-3; D might be TRBD1 (5 bases). Germline V gene sequence: CDR1 MNHEY, CDR2 SMNVEV (reference sequence). V was cut by 0 bases and J by 3 bases, with 9 bases left in between. The CDR3 extends over 15 amino acids.

This clonotype was recorded at least ten times. The chain couples TRBV5-1 to TRBJ2-7; D might be TRBD1 (6 bases). The CDR3 contains 13 residues. Germline CDR1 SGHRS, CDR2 YFSETQ. Trimming pared 3 bases from V and 3 bases from J, leaving 10 bases between. CDR3 nucleotides: TGCGCCAGCAGCTCAACGACAGGCTACGAGCAGTACTTC. This codes for CASSSTTGYEQYF.

This clonotype has only a few counts. The chain has TRBV20-1 and TRBJ2-5; D call uncertain. The length of the CDR3 is 16 residues. The germline V gene encodes CDR1 DFQATT and CDR2 SNEGSKA (reference sequence). The germline V and J ends were trimmed by 6 bases and 2 bases, with 22 bases remaining between them. CDR3 coding DNA: TGCAGTGCCAACGATGGACGGACCGCGGCACAAGAGACCCAGTACTTC. Residues: CSANDGRTAAQETQYF.

Ten or more counts support this clonotype. This chain links TRBV4-2 with TRBJ2-7; D is perhaps TRBD1 or TRBD2 (5 bases each). Germline V lookup: CDR1 LGHNA, CDR2 YNFKEQ. The CDR3 is made up of 13 amino acids. Trimming stripped 4 bases from V and 0 bases from J, with 7 bases between. The CDR3 spells CASSRDPSYEQYF. The CDR3 coding sequence is TGTGCCAGCAGCCGGGACCCCTCCTACGAGCAGTACTTC.

The J gene is TRBJ2-5, the V gene TRBV4-1, with no clear D. The CDR3 sequence is 13 residues long. In germline, CDR1 is MGHRA, CDR2 YSYEKL. V was shortened by 1 base and J by 2 bases, with 5 bases between the two germline ends. The CDR3 here is CASSQVQQETQYF. DNA for the CDR3: TGCGCCAGCAGCCAAGTACAGCAAGAGACCCAGTACTTC.

This chain joins TRBV27 and TRBJ2-7; D is perhaps TRBD2 (6 bases). The ends were cut back, 3 bases at V and 6 bases at J, with 9 bases in the middle. Germline CDR1 is MNHEY and CDR2 is SMNVEV (reference sequence). This CDR3 has 12 residues. The CDR3 region is CASSFGSGEQYF. CDR3 in DNA: TGTGCCAGCAGTTTCGGGAGCGGCGAGCAGTACTTC.

J is TRBJ1-2 and V is TRBV15; D gene uncertain. CDR1 and CDR2 from the germline V gene are LNHNV and YYDKDF (reference sequence). This CDR3 is built from 16 residues. Deletions cut 0 bases from V and 0 bases from J, with 11 bases between. In nucleotides, the CDR3 is TGTGCCACCAGCAGAGATCGGCCCACACCTAACTATGGCTACACCTTC. Its protein product is CATSRDRPTPNYGYTF.

V usage is TRBV28 and J usage is TRBJ2-7, with 8 bases identical to TRBD2. J lost 4 bases, V lost 4 bases, and 9 bases had no gene match. Germline V lookup: CDR1 MDHEN, CDR2 SYDVKM. The CDR3 is 15 amino acids. CDR3 amino acids: CASSWGISGEYEQYF. CDR3 nucleotide sequence: TGTGCCAGCAGTTGGGGGATTAGCGGGGAGTACGAGCAGTACTTC.

This clonotype has ten or more counts. The genes are TRBV6-1 and TRBJ2-7, with D unclear. V was clipped by 0 bases and J by 5 bases, with 5 bases between them. There are 12 residues in the CDR3. Germline loops: CDR1 MNHNS, CDR2 SASEGT. CDR3 in amino acids: CASSEARHEQYF. CDR3 coding DNA: TGTGCCAGCAGTGAAGCGCGACACGAGCAGTACTTC.

This clonotype occurred a few times. The chain employs TRBV6-2 or TRBV6-3 and TRBJ2-6, with D tentatively TRBD2 (5 bases). The V gene lost 7 bases and the J gene lost 5 bases, with 15 bases spanning the gap. The CDR3 runs to 15 residues. Germline V gene sequence: CDR1 MNHEY, CDR2 SVGEGT. CDR3 nucleotide sequence: TGTGCCAGCACCGTTCGAGGGCGGTGGGCCAACGTCCTGACTTTC. Translation: CASTVRGRWANVLTF.

The chain uses TRBV4-1 and TRBJ1-1, with D possibly TRBD1 on 5 matching bases. The V end lost 0 bases, the J end lost 8 bases, and 10 bases lay between the germline ends. The CDR3 loop spans 13 amino acids. From germline, CDR1 is MGHRA and CDR2 YSYEKL. CDR3 DNA sequence: TGCGCCAGCAGCCAAGAAGTGGGGACCGAAGCTTTCTTT. Protein sequence: CASSQEVGTEAFF.

This sequence joins TRBV5-1 and TRBJ2-4; 9 positions agree with TRBD1. This CDR3 spans 15 amino acids. Per germline, CDR1 SGHRS and CDR2 YFSETQ. The V gene end was trimmed by 4 bases and the J gene end by 4 bases; junction bases not matched to a gene: 6. This CDR3 reads CASSPGTGQKNIQYF. In DNA, the CDR3 is TGCGCCAGCAGCCCGGGGACAGGGCAAAAAAACATTCAGTACTTC.

This clonotype was counted ten times or more. The chain links TRBV2 to TRBJ1-2, with TRBD1 as a possible D gene (6 bases). The V gene's germline CDR1 is SNHLY and CDR2 FYNNEI. This CDR3 is 13 amino acids long. Trimming removed 8 bases from V and 4 bases from J, with 14 bases in between. CDR3 sequence (DNA): TGTGCCAGCGGACAGCTGCCGACCTATGGCTACACCTTC. Residues: CASGQLPTYGYTF.

There are a few counts of this clonotype. V usage is TRBV20-1 and J usage is TRBJ2-3, with 8 bases identical to TRBD2. J was trimmed by 5 bases and V by 2 bases; bases with no gene match: 6. This CDR3 spans 14 amino acids. Germline CDR1 DFQATT, CDR2 SNEGSKA (reference sequence). CDR3 in DNA: TGCAGTGCTAGATCGAGCGGGGGCGTAGATACGCAGTATTTT. Encoded protein: CSARSSGGVDTQYF.

The chain couples TRBV11-3 to TRBJ2-7, with 14 nucleotides matching TRBD2. The CDR3 runs to 17 residues. With V trimmed by 5 bases and J by 1 base, 7 bases remained unmatched. Germline V gene lookup returns CDR1 SGHNT and CDR2 YENEEA. This CDR3 is CASSRGLAGDVSYEQYF. CDR3 bases: TGTGCCAGCAGCCGGGGACTAGCGGGGGACGTTTCCTACGAGCAGTACTTC.

This clonotype came up many times. V gene TRBV20-1 combines with J gene TRBJ2-7; 7 bases align to TRBD1. The V and J ends lost 0 bases and 2 bases, in that order; junction bases with no gene match: 4. The CDR3 has 14 amino acids. The germline V gene encodes CDR1 DFQATT and CDR2 SNEGSKA (reference sequence). CDR3 amino acids: CSARDEGGAYEQYF. In nucleotides, the CDR3 is TGCAGTGCTAGAGATGAAGGGGGCGCCTACGAGCAGTACTTC.

This clonotype was recorded many times. The V and J genes are TRBV9 and TRBJ2-3, with TRBD2 matching over 7 bases. The CDR3 has 14 amino acids. CDR1 SGDLS and CDR2 YYNGEE come from the germline V gene. The junction had 3 bases not matched to a gene; V was cut back by 2 bases and J by 3 bases. CDR3 region: CASSVSGATDTQYF. The CDR3 DNA follows: TGTGCCAGCAGCGTCAGCGGGGCGACAGATACGCAGTATTTT.

This clonotype showed up many times. The chain carries TRBV7-2 and TRBJ1-4; D remains unclear. CDR1 is SGHTA and CDR2 is FQGNSA in the germline V gene. V was clipped by 2 bases and J by 0 bases, with 7 bases between them. CDR3 length equals 15 residues. CDR3 amino acids: CASSLQLTTNEKLFF. In DNA form, the CDR3 reads TGTGCCAGCAGCTTACAGCTGACAACTAATGAAAAACTGTTTTTT.